The 8 T cell receptor beta chains below were found in one sample sequenced in a study of vaccination effects on CD4 cells after COVID-19. Generated by immunoSEQ multiplex PCR, the TCRdb table keeps only in-frame clones and is missing some. The sample includes approximately 37,000 clones, about four fifths seen only once; the top ten take about 2.9%. Researchers isolated CD4+ T cells once approximately ten days of culture had elapsed. These TCRs are of unknown antigen specificity. The input for sequencing was CD4+ T cells from PBMCs cultured without peptide, taken before COVID-19 vaccination. These receptors were obtained from a human donor who received a COVID-19 vaccine.

The V gene is TRBV10-1, the J gene TRBJ2-3, with 16 bases matching TRBD2. The CDR3 length is 19 residues. Per the germline V gene, CDR1 is WNHNN and CDR2 is SYGVQD (reference sequence). The junction had 10 bases not matched to a gene; V was cut back by 3 bases and J by 4 bases. Here the CDR3 DNA reads TGCGCCAGCAGTGACCCGGGACTAGCGGGGGGGCCATTCCCAGATACGCAGTATTTT. This encodes CASSDPGLAGGPFPDTQYF.

DNA of the CDR3: TGCGCCAGCAGCAGGGACCTGGATACGCAGTATTTT. As protein: CASSRDLDTQYF. V gene TRBV5-1 combines with J gene TRBJ2-3; D is perhaps TRBD1 or TRBD2 (5 bases each). The germline V gene has CDR1 SGHRS and CDR2 YFSETQ. The V end was cut by 4 bases, the J end by 6 bases, with 9 bases between. The CDR3 consists of 12 residues.

This sequence joins TRBV7-2 and TRBJ2-7, with D perhaps matching TRBD1 (6 bases). Trimming left V 4 bases short and J 2 bases short, with 12 bases between. Germline V gene data show CDR1 as SGHTA and CDR2 as FQGNSA. This CDR3 has 14 residues. The CDR3 DNA reads TGTGCCAGCAGCTCCACCCAGGGGCCCTACGAGCAGTACTTC. Protein sequence: CASSSTQGPYEQYF.

This clone showed up just a few times. The rearrangement uses TRBV2 and TRBJ1-2; D is perhaps TRBD1 (5 bases). Per the germline V gene, CDR1 is SNHLY and CDR2 is FYNNEI. V was shortened by 2 bases and J by 4 bases, with 11 bases between the two germline ends. The CDR3 runs 14 residues. The CDR3 DNA is TGTGCCAGCAGTGAAATACAGGATTTCTATGGCTACACCTTC. Its translation is CASSEIQDFYGYTF.

The chain joins TRBV6-4 to TRBJ2-6, with 8 bases identical to TRBD1. V shed 3 bases, J shed 1 base, and the junction held 2 bases outside the gene matches. This CDR3 has 16 residues. Per germline, CDR1 MRHNA and CDR2 SNTAGT. As DNA, the CDR3 is TGTGCCAGCAGTGAGCAGGGGGCATCTGGGGCCAACGTCCTGACTTTC. Translation gives CASSEQGASGANVLTF.

In regard to this clone: Mismatch with germline at one junction end may stem from a read error. This sequence joins TRBV7-7 and TRBJ2-5; TRBD2 matches at 10 bases. The CDR3 length is 15 residues. CDR1 is SSHAT, CDR2 FNYEAQ, per germline (reference sequence). CDR3 sequence reads: CASSLGSGRAETQYF. In DNA form, the CDR3 reads TGTGCTAGCAGCTTAGGAAGCGGGAGGGCAGAGACCCAGTACTTC.

This clone has a handful of counts. The rearrangement joins TRBV21-1 to TRBJ1-1. TRBV21-1 is assigned pseudogene status. The CDR3 is 15 amino acids. The CDR3 DNA sequence: TGTGCCAGCAGCAAAACACACCAAGAGCGCACTGAAGCTTTCTTT. Translated: CASSKTHQERTEAFF.

V gene TRBV6-5 combines with J gene TRBJ1-2, with 8 bases identical to TRBD1. There are 14 residues in the CDR3. With 6 bases clipped from V and 4 bases from J, the junction kept 7 bases outside the gene matches. Per germline, CDR1 MNHEY and CDR2 SVGAGI. The CDR3 region has the DNA TGTGCCAGCAGGAGGGGACAGGCCCTCTATGGCTACACCTTC. It yields the protein CASRRGQALYGYTF.